This T cell receptor (beta chain) appears in the sequencing data of a study of blood T cell repertoires in COVID-19. Study in general: The origin of the acute and convalescent COVID-19 samples was the United States, Italy and Spain. PBMCs, B-cell-depleted T cells, or T cells provided the cDNA or gDNA that made up the material.

Germline V gives CDR1 LGHNT, CDR2 FRNRAP. The CDR3 extends over 13 amino acids. Trimming pared 1 base from V and 3 bases from J, leaving 7 bases between. Measured with immunoSEQ multiplex PCR; TCRdb has only the in-frame clones, and not every one. The sample yields under 350,000 clones, about 88% seen once. This clone was counted only a few times. The rearrangement uses TRBV12-5 and TRBJ2-7; no firm D call. The TCR sequence derives from a man aged 55 to 70 who had recovered from COVID-19. The sample taken for sequencing was PBMCs or T cells enriched from blood (not recorded which). CDR3 amino acids: CASGLGANYEQYF. In DNA form, the CDR3 reads TGTGCTAGTGGTTTGGGGGCCAACTACGAGCAGTACTTC.